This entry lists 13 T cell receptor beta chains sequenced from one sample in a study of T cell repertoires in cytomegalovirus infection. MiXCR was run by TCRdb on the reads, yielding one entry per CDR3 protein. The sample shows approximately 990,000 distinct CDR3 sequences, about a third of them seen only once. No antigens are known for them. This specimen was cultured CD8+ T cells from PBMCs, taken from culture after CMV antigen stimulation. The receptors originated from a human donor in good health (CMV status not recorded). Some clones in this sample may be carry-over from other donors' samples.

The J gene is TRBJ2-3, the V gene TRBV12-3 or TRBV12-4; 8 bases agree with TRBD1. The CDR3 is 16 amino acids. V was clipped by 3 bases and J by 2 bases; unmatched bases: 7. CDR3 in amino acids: CASSFLGTGYTDTQYF. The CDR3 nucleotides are TGTGCCAGCAGTTTTCTCGGGACAGGATACACAGATACGCAGTATTTT.

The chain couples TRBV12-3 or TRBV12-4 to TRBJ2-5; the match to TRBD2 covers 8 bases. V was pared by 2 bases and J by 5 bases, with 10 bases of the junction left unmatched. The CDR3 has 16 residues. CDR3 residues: CASSLSSPGLVETQYF. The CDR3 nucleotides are TGTGCCAGCAGTTTATCCTCCCCGGGACTAGTGGAGACCCAGTACTTC.

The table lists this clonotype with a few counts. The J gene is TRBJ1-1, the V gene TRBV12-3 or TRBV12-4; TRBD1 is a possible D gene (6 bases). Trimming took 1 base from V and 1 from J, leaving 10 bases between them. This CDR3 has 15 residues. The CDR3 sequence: CASSLGKGENTEAFF. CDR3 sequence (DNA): TGTGCCAGCAGTTTAGGAAAGGGGGAGAACACTGAAGCTTTCTTT.

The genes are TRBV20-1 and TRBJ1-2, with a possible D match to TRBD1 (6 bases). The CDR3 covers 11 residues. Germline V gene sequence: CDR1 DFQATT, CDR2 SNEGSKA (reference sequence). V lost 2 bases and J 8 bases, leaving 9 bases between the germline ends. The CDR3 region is CSARNRDGYTF. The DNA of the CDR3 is TGCAGTGCTAGAAACAGGGACGGCTACACCTTC.

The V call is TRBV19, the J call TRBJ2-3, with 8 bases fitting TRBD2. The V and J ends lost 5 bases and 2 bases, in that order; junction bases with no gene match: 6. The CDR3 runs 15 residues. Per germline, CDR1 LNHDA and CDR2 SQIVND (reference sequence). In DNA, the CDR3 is TGTGCCAGTAGTGTAGCGGGGAGAAACACAGATACGCAGTATTTT. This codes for CASSVAGRNTDTQYF.

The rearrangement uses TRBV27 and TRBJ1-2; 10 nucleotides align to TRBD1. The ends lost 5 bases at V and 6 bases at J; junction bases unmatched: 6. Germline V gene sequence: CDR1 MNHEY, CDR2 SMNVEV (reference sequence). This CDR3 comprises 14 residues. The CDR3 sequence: CASSAETGGNGYTF. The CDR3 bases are TGTGCCAGCAGTGCAGAGACAGGGGGCAATGGCTACACCTTC.

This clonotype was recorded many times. This CDR3 is CASSLAQGGFRSNYGYTF. The CDR3 region has the DNA TGTGCCAGCAGCTTAGCCCAGGGGGGTTTTCGCTCTAACTATGGCTACACCTTC. V usage is TRBV7-2 and J usage is TRBJ1-2; 7 nucleotides line up with TRBD1. Germline CDR1 and CDR2: SGHTA and FQGNSA. CDR3 length: 18 residues. The trim removed 0 bases at V and 0 bases at J, leaving 10 bases unmatched.

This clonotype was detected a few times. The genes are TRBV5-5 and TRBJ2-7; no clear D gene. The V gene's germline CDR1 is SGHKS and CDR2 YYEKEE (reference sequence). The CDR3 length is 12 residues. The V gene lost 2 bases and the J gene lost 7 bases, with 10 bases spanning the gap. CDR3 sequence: CASSLPGAEQYF. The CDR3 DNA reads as TGTGCCAGCAGCTTACCCGGCGCGGAGCAGTACTTC.

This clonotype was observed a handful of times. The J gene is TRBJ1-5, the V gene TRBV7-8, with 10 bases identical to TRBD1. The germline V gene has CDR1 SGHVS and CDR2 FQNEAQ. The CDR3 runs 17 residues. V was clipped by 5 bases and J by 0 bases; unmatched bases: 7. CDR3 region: CASSEGQGDYSNQPQHF. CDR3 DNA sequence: TGTGCCAGCAGCGAAGGACAGGGGGACTATAGCAATCAGCCCCAGCATTTT.

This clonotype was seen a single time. CDR3 amino acids: CAMGTRTYEQYF. The CDR3 nucleotides read TGTGCCATGGGCACGAGGACCTACGAGCAGTACTTC. The chain recombines TRBV10-3 with TRBJ2-7; D is ambiguous. V was clipped by 9 bases and J by 2 bases, with 11 bases between them. This CDR3 comprises 12 residues. CDR1 and CDR2 (germline): ENHRY, SYGVKD.

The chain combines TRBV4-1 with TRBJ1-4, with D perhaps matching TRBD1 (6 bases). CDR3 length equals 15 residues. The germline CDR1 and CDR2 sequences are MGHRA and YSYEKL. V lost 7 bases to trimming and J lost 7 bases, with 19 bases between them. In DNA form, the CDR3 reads TGCGCCAGCACCAGCTCGGGGGCATCAGCTGAAAAACTGTTTTTT. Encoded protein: CASTSSGASAEKLFF.

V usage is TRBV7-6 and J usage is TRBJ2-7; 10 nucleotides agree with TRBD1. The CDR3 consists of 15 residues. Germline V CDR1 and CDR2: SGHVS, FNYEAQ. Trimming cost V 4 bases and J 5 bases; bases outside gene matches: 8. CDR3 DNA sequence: TGTGCCAGCAGCTCTCGACACGGGACAGGGGACGAGCAGTACGTC. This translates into CASSSRHGTGDEQYV.

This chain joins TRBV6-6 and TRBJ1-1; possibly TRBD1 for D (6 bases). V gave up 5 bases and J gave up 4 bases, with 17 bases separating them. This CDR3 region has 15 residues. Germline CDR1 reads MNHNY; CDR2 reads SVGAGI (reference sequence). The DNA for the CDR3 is TGTGCCAGCAGTGCCCCTAACAGGGTGGGCACTGAAGCTTTCTTT. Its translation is CASSAPNRVGTEAFF.